Presented here are 28 T cell receptor beta chains from one specimen sequenced in a study of somatic mutations in cytotoxic T cells in rheumatoid arthritis. Libraries were prepared by immunoSEQ multiplex PCR; TCRdb keeps only in-frame clonotypes and omits some of them. The sample has more than 9,000 clones; just over 90% are singletons. The sample taken for sequencing was CD8+ T cells sorted from blood. Receptor source: a woman between 18 and 29 years old with rheumatoid arthritis.

The rearrangement links TRBV19 to TRBJ2-3; D ambiguous. The CDR3 totals 16 residues. The V gene's germline CDR1 is LNHDA and CDR2 SQIVND (reference sequence). The V end was cut by 2 bases, the J end by 2 bases, with 14 bases between. CDR3 protein: CASSISGARFTDTQYF. The CDR3 region has the DNA TGTGCCAGTAGTATATCCGGAGCTAGATTCACAGATACGCAGTATTTT.

The gene calls are TRBV5-6 and TRBJ2-3; 8 nucleotides align to TRBD1. V was pared by 6 bases and J by 5 bases, with 11 bases of the junction left unmatched. The germline CDR1 and CDR2 sequences are SGHDT and YYEEEE. The CDR3 is 15 amino acids. As DNA, the CDR3 is TGTGCCAGCACCCCGCAGGCAGGGGGCGTAGATACGCAGTATTTT. This gives the protein CASTPQAGGVDTQYF.

The chain employs TRBV27 and TRBJ1-1; D remains ambiguous. Trimming removed 5 bases at V and 5 bases at J, with 9 bases between. This CDR3 has 12 amino acids. Looked up from germline, CDR1 is MNHEY and CDR2 is SMNVEV (reference sequence). As DNA, the CDR3 is TGTGCCAGCAGTGCGACAAGAACTGAAGCTTTCTTT. As protein: CASSATRTEAFF.

V gene TRBV9 combines with J gene TRBJ2-4, with TRBD2 identical over 8 bases. This CDR3 is built from 15 residues. Germline V gene lookup returns CDR1 SGDLS and CDR2 YYNGEE. Germline trimming cut 4 bases from V and 4 bases from J; bases unmatched to any gene: 7. CDR3 protein: CASSLQGGGKNIQYF. The CDR3 nucleotides read TGTGCCAGCAGCCTTCAGGGCGGGGGGAAAAACATTCAGTACTTC.

V and J are TRBV13 and TRBJ1-1; maybe TRBD1 (6 bases). This CDR3 has 13 residues. CDR1 PRHDT and CDR2 FYEKMQ come from the germline V gene (reference sequence). V was trimmed by 5 bases and J by 1 base, leaving 8 bases between them. CDR3 in amino acids: CASSPQGNTEAFF. The CDR3 bases are TGTGCCAGCAGCCCACAGGGGAACACTGAAGCTTTCTTT. Based on the CDR3 plus reference TRBV13 and TRBJ1-1, the full variable domain is AAGVIQSPRHLIKEKRETATLKCYPIPRHDTVYWYQQGPGQDPQFLISFYEKMQSDKGSIPDRFSAQQFSDYHSELNMSSLELGDSALYFCASSPQGNTEAFFGQGTRLTVV.

This chain uses TRBV14 with TRBJ1-4, with D tentatively TRBD1 (5 bases). V shed 1 base and J shed 7 bases, with 13 bases lying between them. The CDR3 runs to 15 residues. Germline V gene lookup returns CDR1 SGHDN and CDR2 FVKESK. The CDR3 sequence: CASSQGTGVGEKLFF. The CDR3 DNA follows: TGTGCCAGCAGCCAAGGAACGGGGGTCGGTGAAAAACTGTTTTTT.

The chain links TRBV15 to TRBJ1-2, with D possibly matching TRBD1 (6 bases). CDR1 and CDR2 (germline): LNHNV, YYDKDF (reference sequence). The V and J ends lost 1 base and 5 bases respectively, with 20 bases between them. The CDR3 has 17 amino acids. This CDR3 reads CATSRVGGRINRYGYTF. Here the CDR3 DNA reads TGTGCCACCAGCAGAGTCGGGGGGCGAATCAATAGATATGGCTACACCTTC.

The chain couples TRBV19 to TRBJ1-5; possibly TRBD1 for D (5 bases). Germline CDR1 reads LNHDA; CDR2 reads SQIVND (reference sequence). Trimming removed 5 bases from V and 5 bases from J, with 13 bases in between. This CDR3 is built from 14 residues. Written as DNA, the CDR3 is TGTGCCAGTAGTGGGGGGGACGGTTATCAGCCCCAGCATTTT. It is translated as CASSGGDGYQPQHF.

The rearrangement joins TRBV28 to TRBJ2-1; the D gene is possibly TRBD1 (5 bases). This CDR3 region has 12 residues. Trimming took 7 bases from V and 12 from J, leaving 16 bases between them. Germline CDR1 and CDR2: MDHEN and SYDVKM. DNA for the CDR3: TGTGCCAGCACCCCTACAGGAACGGGGCAGTTCTTC. Its protein product is CASTPTGTGQFF.

As regards this clone: At the DNA level, this CDR3 is encoded by other sequences in the same sample as well. The rearrangement joins TRBV19 to TRBJ2-3; TRBD2 matches at 12 bases. There are 16 residues in the CDR3. J lost 2 bases, V lost 3 bases, and 3 bases had no gene match. Germline-derived CDR1 and CDR2 are LNHDA and SQIVND (reference sequence). The CDR3 sequence is CASSISSGRVTDTQYF. CDR3 coding DNA: TGTGCCAGTAGTATTTCTAGCGGGAGGGTCACAGATACGCAGTATTTT. The entire variable domain, with the rest obtained from reference TRBV19 and TRBJ2-3, is as follows: DGGITQSPKYLFRKEGQNVTLSCEQNLNHDAMYWYRQDPGQGLRLIYYSQIVNDFQKGDIAEGYSVSREKKESFPLTVTSAQKNPTAFYLCASSISSGRVTDTQYFGPGTRLTVL.

The chain employs TRBV7-8 and TRBJ2-5; 9 bases are shared with TRBD1. V shed 6 bases and J 5 bases; nucleotides not matched to a gene: 10. Germline V gene data show CDR1 as SGHVS and CDR2 as FQNEAQ. This CDR3 has 15 residues. CDR3 residues: CASRPGTGLSETQYF. The CDR3 region has the DNA TGTGCCAGCAGACCCGGGACAGGGTTGTCGGAGACCCAGTACTTC.

The V and J genes are TRBV7-9 and TRBJ2-7, with D perhaps matching TRBD2 (5 bases). Trimming took 5 bases from V and 6 from J, leaving 8 bases between them. CDR3 length equals 11 residues. Germline V gene data show CDR1 as SEHNR and CDR2 as FQNEAQ (reference sequence). Here the CDR3 reads CASSPGIEQYF. The CDR3 bases are TGTGCCAGCAGCCCGGGAATCGAGCAGTACTTC.

This rearrangement joins TRBV9 to TRBJ2-7; 7 bases align to TRBD1. Germline-derived CDR1 and CDR2 are SGDLS and YYNGEE. The CDR3 is 14 amino acids. Germline trimming cut 3 bases from V and 2 bases from J; bases unmatched to any gene: 5. The CDR3 loop reads CASSERDSAYEQYF. As DNA, the CDR3 is TGTGCCAGCAGCGAACGGGACAGCGCCTACGAGCAGTACTTC.

The rearrangement links TRBV7-9 to TRBJ2-1; TRBD2 is a possible D gene (5 bases). Germline assignment: CDR1 SEHNR and CDR2 FQNEAQ (reference sequence). The CDR3 spans 13 residues. Between the trimmed V and J ends, which lost 9 bases and 1 base, there was a span of 10 bases. CDR3 coding DNA: TGTGCCAGTACCGTAGCGTCCTACAATGAGCAGTTCTTC. Amino acids: CASTVASYNEQFF.

The V and J genes are TRBV9 and TRBJ2-3; 11 nucleotides agree with TRBD2. Trimming cost V 1 base and J 3 bases; bases outside gene matches: 4. The CDR3 has 16 amino acids. Germline CDR1 and CDR2: SGDLS and YYNGEE. CDR3: CASSVLAGGTTDTQYF. DNA for the CDR3: TGTGCCAGCAGCGTACTAGCGGGAGGAACGACAGATACGCAGTATTTT.

The chain has TRBV9 and TRBJ2-7; D not certain. V lost 3 bases, J lost 0 bases, and 7 bases lay in between. This CDR3 comprises 13 residues. Germline values: CDR1 SGDLS, CDR2 YYNGEE. CDR3 sequence reads: CASSGSLSYEQYF. CDR3 sequence (DNA): TGTGCCAGCAGCGGCAGTCTCTCCTACGAGCAGTACTTC.

The chain recombines TRBV7-9 with TRBJ1-4; perhaps TRBD1 as D (6 bases). The germline gives CDR1 SEHNR, CDR2 FQNEAQ (reference sequence). This CDR3 is built from 15 residues. V lost 5 bases and J 8 bases, leaving 18 bases between the germline ends. CDR3 loop: CASSPPGGAGEKLFF. In DNA form, the CDR3 reads TGTGCCAGCAGCCCCCCCGGGGGGGCTGGAGAAAAACTGTTTTTT.

This clone has a single count. This sequence joins TRBV6-5 and TRBJ1-3; D gene ambiguous. Germline V CDR1 and CDR2: MNHEY, SVGAGI. The CDR3 loop spans 15 amino acids. The V end was cut by 0 bases, the J end by 0 bases, with 6 bases between. The CDR3 here is CASSYSPSSGNTIYF. In DNA, the CDR3 is TGTGCCAGCAGTTACTCTCCCAGCTCTGGAAACACCATATATTTT.

The V gene is TRBV7-9, the J gene TRBJ2-1, with 9 bases lining up with TRBD2. Germline V gene sequence: CDR1 SEHNR, CDR2 FQNEAQ (reference sequence). J gave up 4 bases and V 3 bases, and 1 base lay outside the gene matches. The CDR3 contains 14 residues. CDR3 DNA: TGTGCCAGCAGCTTCCTAGCGGGGTACAATGAGCAGTTCTTC. It translates to CASSFLAGYNEQFF.

This clone was found a few times. The chain carries TRBV30 and TRBJ1-5; 11 positions match TRBD1. Germline lookup yields CDR1 GTSNPN and CDR2 SVGIG (reference sequence). J lost 7 bases, V lost 2 bases, and 4 bases had no gene match. The CDR3 length is 14 residues. CDR3: CAWSPGQGEQPQHF. CDR3 DNA: TGTGCCTGGAGTCCGGGACAGGGGGAACAGCCCCAGCATTTT.

The chain employs TRBV30 and TRBJ1-2, with 11 bases identical to TRBD1. Per the germline V gene, CDR1 is GTSNPN and CDR2 is SVGIG (reference sequence). CDR3 length: 16 residues. The V and J ends lost 2 bases and 1 base, in that order; junction bases with no gene match: 6. Here the CDR3 reads CAWSPGTGGINYGYTF. In nucleotides, the CDR3 is TGTGCCTGGAGTCCTGGGACAGGGGGAATTAACTATGGCTACACCTTC.

This chain uses TRBV28 with TRBJ2-2; D unresolved. This CDR3 is 14 amino acids long. The V gene lost 1 base and the J gene lost 1 base, with 4 bases spanning the gap. Germline V gene sequence: CDR1 MDHEN, CDR2 SYDVKM. DNA of the CDR3: TGTGCCAGCAGTTTATTTCAGAACACCGGGGAGCTGTTTTTT. Its translation is CASSLFQNTGELFF.

The chain recombines TRBV5-1 with TRBJ1-5; D is undetermined. The CDR3 is 16 residues long. Per the germline V gene, CDR1 is SGHRS and CDR2 is YFSETQ. V lost 0 bases and J lost 2, with 12 bases in between. The CDR3 nucleotides are TGCGCCAGCAGCTTGGGTCCCATTGAGGGCAATCAGCCCCAGCATTTT. It yields the protein CASSLGPIEGNQPQHF. Together with reference TRBV5-1 and TRBJ1-5, the CDR3 gives the full variable domain: KAGVTQTPRYLIKTRGQQVTLSCSPISGHRSVSWYQQTPGQGLQFLFEYFSETQRNKGNFPGRFSGRQFSNSRSEMNVSTLELGDSALYLCASSLGPIEGNQPQHFGDGTRLSIL.

The rearrangement joins TRBV10-3 to TRBJ1-1; a weak D match, TRBD1 (6 bases). The CDR3 runs 13 residues. V was trimmed by 7 bases and J by 3 bases, leaving 12 bases between them. CDR1 and CDR2 (germline): ENHRY, SYGVKD. CDR3: CAITRTDDTEAFF. Written as DNA, the CDR3 is TGTGCCATCACCCGGACAGATGACACTGAAGCTTTCTTT.

The J gene is TRBJ2-7, the V gene TRBV15, with D possibly being TRBD2 (5 bases). The CDR3 totals 14 residues. Germline CDR1 reads LNHNV; CDR2 reads YYDKDF (reference sequence). V was clipped by 5 bases and J by 6 bases, with 17 bases between them. In nucleotides, the CDR3 is TGTGCCACCAGCCTTAAAGGGTATGCGGGCGAGCAGTACTTC. Protein sequence: CATSLKGYAGEQYF. Based on the CDR3 plus reference TRBV15 and TRBJ2-7, the full variable domain is DAMVIQNPRYQVTQFGKPVTLSCSQTLNHNVMYWYQQKSSQAPKLLFHYYDKDFNNEADTPDNFQSRRPNTSFCFLDIRSPGLGDTAMYLCATSLKGYAGEQYFGPGTRLTVT.

The DNA for the CDR3 is TGTGCCAGCACCCCCCTAGCGGGCACCTACAATGAGCAGTTCTTC. Protein product: CASTPLAGTYNEQFF. The chain employs TRBV25-1 and TRBJ2-1; 8 bases match TRBD2. Germline loops: CDR1 MGHDK, CDR2 SYGVNS. V shed 7 bases, J shed 2 bases, and the junction held 7 bases outside the gene matches. This CDR3 is built from 15 residues.

The chain employs TRBV9 and TRBJ2-1; 15 bases are a match to TRBD2. This CDR3 has 15 residues. The V and J ends lost 4 bases and 6 bases, in that order; junction bases with no gene match: 2. CDR1 and CDR2 (germline): SGDLS, YYNGEE. The CDR3: CASSLGLAGGNEQFF. The CDR3 DNA follows: TGTGCCAGCAGCCTGGGACTAGCGGGAGGCAATGAGCAGTTCTTC.

This chain joins TRBV2 and TRBJ2-7; D not resolved. Germline CDR1 reads SNHLY; CDR2 reads FYNNEI. The V end was cut by 2 bases, the J end by 1 base, with 3 bases between. The CDR3 covers 12 residues. CDR3 sequence (DNA): TGTGCCAGCAGTGAACGGTCCTACGAGCAGTACTTC. Translated, it gives CASSERSYEQYF.